The clone carrying this T cell receptor beta chain was seen at least ten times. Antigen unknown. This sample was included in a study of identical twins. Template switching added a universal primer site, and cDNA bore unique molecular identifiers. TCRdb re-called the 5' RACE reads with MiXCR, one entry per CDR3 protein. The repertoire holds approximately 630,000 distinct CDR3 sequences, with roughly 7.1% as singletons. In every case, the donor was a healthy Caucasian. The CDR3 covers 15 residues. Between the trimmed V and J ends, which lost 3 bases and 2 bases, there was a span of 13 bases. Germline loops: CDR1 SGHVS, CDR2 FQNEAQ. Broader study findings: Researchers caution that invariant MAIT and iNKT cells could partly confound zero-insertion analyses. Conclusions leaned on cross-sectional statistical analysis and did not track the same donors over time.

A further study also used this sample, focusing on yellow fever vaccine responses in identical twins.

The source of this sequence is a woman aged 18-29 years in good health. This chain uses TRBV7-8 with TRBJ1-2; D remains unclear. The sample taken for sequencing was PBMCs. The CDR3 DNA sequence: TGTGCCAGCAGCTTGGTCGGGGTAAAAAACTATGGCTACACCTTC. It translates to CASSLVGVKNYGYTF.